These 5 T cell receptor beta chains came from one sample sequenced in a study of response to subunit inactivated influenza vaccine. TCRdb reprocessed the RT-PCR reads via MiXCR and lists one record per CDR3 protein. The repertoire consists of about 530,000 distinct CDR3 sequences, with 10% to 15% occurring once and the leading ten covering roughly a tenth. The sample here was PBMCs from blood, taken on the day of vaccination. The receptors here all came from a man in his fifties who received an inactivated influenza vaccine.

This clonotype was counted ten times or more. The CDR3 loop is CSARDSSMNTEAFF. CDR3 in DNA: TGCAGTGCTAGAGATAGCAGCATGAACACTGAAGCTTTCTTT. The chain carries TRBV20-1 and TRBJ1-1; the D is unclear. Germline CDR1 and CDR2: DFQATT and SNEGSKA (reference sequence). Deletions cut 0 bases from V and 0 bases from J, with 8 bases between. The length of the CDR3 is 14 residues.

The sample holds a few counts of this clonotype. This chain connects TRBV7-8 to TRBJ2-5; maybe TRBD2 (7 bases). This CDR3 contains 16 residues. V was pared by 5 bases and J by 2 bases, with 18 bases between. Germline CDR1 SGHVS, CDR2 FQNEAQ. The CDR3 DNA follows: TGTGCCAGCAGCACGTGGGGGGGCGGGGGTCAAGAGACCCAGTACTTC. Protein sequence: CASSTWGGGGQETQYF. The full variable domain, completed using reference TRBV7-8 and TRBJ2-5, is GAGVSQSPRYKVAKRGQDVALRCDPISGHVSLFWYQQALGQGPEFLTYFQNEAQLDKSGLPSDRFFAERPEGSVSTLKIQRTQQEDSAVYLCASSTWGGGGQETQYFGPGTRLLVL.

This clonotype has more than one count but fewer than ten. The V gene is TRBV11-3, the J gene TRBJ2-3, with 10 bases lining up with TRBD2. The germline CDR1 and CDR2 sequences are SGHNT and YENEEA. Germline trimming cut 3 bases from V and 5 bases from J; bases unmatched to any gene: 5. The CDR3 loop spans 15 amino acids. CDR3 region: CASSLATSGIDTQYF. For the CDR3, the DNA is TGTGCCAGCAGCTTGGCTACTAGCGGGATAGATACGCAGTATTTT.

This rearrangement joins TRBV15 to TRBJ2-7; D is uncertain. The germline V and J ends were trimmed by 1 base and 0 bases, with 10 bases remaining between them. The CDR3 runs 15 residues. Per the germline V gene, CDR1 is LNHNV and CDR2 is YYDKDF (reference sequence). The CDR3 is CATSRGALSSYEQYF. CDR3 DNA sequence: TGTGCCACCAGCAGAGGGGCCCTGAGCTCCTACGAGCAGTACTTC.

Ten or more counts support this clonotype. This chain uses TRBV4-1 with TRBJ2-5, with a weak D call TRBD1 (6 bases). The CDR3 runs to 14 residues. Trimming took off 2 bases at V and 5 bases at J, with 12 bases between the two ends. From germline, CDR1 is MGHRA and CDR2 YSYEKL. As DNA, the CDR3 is TGCGCCAGCAGCCAAACTCAGGGGCTGGAGACCCAGTACTTC. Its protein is CASSQTQGLETQYF.